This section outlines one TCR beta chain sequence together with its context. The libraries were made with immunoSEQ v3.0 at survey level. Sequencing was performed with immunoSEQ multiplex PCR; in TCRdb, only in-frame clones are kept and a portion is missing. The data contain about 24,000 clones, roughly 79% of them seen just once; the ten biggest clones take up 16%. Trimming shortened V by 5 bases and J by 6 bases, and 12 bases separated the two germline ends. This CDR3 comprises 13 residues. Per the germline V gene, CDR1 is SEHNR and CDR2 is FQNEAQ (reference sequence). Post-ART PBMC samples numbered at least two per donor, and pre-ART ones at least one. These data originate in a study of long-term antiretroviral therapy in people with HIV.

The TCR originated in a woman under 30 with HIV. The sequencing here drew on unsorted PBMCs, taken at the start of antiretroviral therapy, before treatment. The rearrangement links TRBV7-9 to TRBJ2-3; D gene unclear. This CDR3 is CASSQGGRDTQYF. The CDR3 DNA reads TGTGCCAGCAGCCAAGGCGGAAGGGATACGCAGTATTTT.